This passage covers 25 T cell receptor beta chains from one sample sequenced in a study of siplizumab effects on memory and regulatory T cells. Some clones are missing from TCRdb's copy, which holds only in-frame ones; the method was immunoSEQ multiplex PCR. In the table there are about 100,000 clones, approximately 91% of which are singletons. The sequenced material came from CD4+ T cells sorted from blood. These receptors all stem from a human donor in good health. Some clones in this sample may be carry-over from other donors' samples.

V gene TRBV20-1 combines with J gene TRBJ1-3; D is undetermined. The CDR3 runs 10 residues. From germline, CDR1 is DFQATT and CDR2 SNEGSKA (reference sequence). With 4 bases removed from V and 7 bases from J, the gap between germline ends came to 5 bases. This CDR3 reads CSAIHNTIYF. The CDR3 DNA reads TGCAGTGCTATACACAACACCATATATTTT.

The CDR3 DNA follows: TGCGCCAGCAGCCAACCTGTCCGCACAGATACGCAGTATTTT. Residues: CASSQPVRTDTQYF. The V and J genes are TRBV4-1 and TRBJ2-3; D uncertain. CDR1 and CDR2 (germline): MGHRA, YSYEKL. V lost 2 bases to trimming and J lost 1 base, with 7 bases between them. The CDR3 runs to 14 residues.

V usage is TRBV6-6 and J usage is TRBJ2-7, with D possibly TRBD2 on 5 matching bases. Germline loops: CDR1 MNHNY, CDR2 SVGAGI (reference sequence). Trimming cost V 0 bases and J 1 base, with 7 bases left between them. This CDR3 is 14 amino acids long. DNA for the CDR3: TGTGCCAGCAGTTACTCGACTACGTCCTACGAGCAGTACTTC. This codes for CASSYSTTSYEQYF.

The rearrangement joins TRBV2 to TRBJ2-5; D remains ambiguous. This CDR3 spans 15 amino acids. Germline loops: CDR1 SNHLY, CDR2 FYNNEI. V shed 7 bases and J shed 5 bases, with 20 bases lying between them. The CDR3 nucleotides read TGTGCCAGCAAAACGACGTTCCCGAGCTCCGAGACCCAGTACTTC. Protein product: CASKTTFPSSETQYF.

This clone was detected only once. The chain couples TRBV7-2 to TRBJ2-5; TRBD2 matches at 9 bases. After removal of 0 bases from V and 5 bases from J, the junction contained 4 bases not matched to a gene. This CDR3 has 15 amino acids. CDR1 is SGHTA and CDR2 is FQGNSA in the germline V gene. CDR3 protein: CASSLATSGGETQYF. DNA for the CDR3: TGTGCCAGCAGCTTAGCGACTAGCGGAGGGGAGACCCAGTACTTC.

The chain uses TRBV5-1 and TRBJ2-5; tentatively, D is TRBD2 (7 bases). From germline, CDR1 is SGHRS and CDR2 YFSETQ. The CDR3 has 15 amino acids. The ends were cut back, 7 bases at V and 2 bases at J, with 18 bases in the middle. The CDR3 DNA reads TGCGCCAGCCACCTCCGGGGGGCAGCGCAAGAGACCCAGTACTTC. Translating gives CASHLRGAAQETQYF.

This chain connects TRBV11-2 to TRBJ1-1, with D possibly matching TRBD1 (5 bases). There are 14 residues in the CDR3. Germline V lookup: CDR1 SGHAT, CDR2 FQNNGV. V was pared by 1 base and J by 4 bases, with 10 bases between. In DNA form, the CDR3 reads TGTGCCAGCAGCTTAGGGCAGGGAAGCACTGAAGCTTTCTTT. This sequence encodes CASSLGQGSTEAFF.

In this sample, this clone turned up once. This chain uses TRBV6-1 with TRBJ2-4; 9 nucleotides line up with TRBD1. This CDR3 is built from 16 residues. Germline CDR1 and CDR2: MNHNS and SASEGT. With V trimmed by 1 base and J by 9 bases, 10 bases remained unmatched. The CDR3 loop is CASSEGGRTGDCIQYF. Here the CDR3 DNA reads TGTGCCAGCAGTGAAGGAGGGCGGACAGGGGATTGCATTCAGTACTTC.

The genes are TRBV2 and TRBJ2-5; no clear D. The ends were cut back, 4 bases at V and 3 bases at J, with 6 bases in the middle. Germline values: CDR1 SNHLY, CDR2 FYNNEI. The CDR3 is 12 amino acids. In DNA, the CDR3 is TGTGCCAGCAGTGGTAAGGAAGAGACCCAGTACTTC. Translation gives CASSGKEETQYF.

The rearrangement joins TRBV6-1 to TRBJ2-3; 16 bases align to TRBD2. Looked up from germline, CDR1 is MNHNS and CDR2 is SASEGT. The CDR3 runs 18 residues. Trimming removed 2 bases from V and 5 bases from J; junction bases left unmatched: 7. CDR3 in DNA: TGTGCCAGCAGTGAATTGGGACTAGCGGGAGGGGGTGGAGATACGCAGTATTTT. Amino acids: CASSELGLAGGGGDTQYF.

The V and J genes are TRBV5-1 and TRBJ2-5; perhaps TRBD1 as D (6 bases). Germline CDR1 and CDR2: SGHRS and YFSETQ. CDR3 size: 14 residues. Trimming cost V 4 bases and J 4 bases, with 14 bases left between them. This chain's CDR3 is CASSKNREGETQYF. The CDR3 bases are TGCGCCAGCAGCAAAAACAGGGAAGGAGAGACCCAGTACTTC.

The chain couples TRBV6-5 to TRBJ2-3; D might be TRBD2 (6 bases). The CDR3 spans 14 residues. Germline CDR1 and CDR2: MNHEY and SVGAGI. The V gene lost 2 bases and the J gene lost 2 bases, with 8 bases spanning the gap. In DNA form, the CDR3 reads TGTGCCAGCAGTTACGGAGGGGCCACAGATACGCAGTATTTT. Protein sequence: CASSYGGATDTQYF.

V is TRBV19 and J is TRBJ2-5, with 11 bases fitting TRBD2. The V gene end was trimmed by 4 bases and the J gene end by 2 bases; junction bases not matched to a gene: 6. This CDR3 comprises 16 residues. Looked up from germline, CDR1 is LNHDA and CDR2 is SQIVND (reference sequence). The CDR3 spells CASSTPGLADQETQYF. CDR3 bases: TGTGCCAGTAGTACGCCGGGACTAGCGGATCAAGAGACCCAGTACTTC.

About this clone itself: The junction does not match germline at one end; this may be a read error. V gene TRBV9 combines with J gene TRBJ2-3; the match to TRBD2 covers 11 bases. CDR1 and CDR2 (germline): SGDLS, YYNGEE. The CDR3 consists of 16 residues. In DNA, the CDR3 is TGTGCCAGCAGCGTAAACTCCGGGACTAGCGGAACCCGCCTTGGGTTT. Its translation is CASSVNSGTSGTRLGF.

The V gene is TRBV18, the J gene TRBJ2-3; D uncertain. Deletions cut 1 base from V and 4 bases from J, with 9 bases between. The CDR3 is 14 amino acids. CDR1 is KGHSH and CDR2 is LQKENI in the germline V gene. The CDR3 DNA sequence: TGTGCCAGCTCACCACGGGCGGAGTCAGATACGCAGTATTTT. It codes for CASSPRAESDTQYF.

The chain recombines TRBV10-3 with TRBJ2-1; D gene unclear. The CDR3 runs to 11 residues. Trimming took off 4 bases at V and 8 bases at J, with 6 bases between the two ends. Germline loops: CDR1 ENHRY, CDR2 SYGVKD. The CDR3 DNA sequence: TGTGCCATCAGTGTGGGCGATGAGCAGTTCTTC. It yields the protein CAISVGDEQFF.

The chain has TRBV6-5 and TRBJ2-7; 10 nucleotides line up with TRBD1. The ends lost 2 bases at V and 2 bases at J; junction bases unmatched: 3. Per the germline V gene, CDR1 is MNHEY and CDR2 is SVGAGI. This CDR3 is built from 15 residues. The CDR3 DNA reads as TGTGCCAGCAGTTACGGGGACAGGGGCGCCTACGAGCAGTACTTC. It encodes CASSYGDRGAYEQYF.

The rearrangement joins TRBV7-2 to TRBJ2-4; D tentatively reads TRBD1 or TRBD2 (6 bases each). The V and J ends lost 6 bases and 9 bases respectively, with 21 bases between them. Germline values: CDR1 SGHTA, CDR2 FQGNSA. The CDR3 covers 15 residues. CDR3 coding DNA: TGTGCCAGCAGATCCGACCCGGGGGCTATGAGCATTCAGTACTTC. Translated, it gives CASRSDPGAMSIQYF.

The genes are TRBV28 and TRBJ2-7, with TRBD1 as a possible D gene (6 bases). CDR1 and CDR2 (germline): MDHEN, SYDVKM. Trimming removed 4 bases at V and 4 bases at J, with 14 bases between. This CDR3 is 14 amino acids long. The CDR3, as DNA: TGTGCCAGCAGTTCGCCGGGACACACTTACGAGCAGTACTTC. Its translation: CASSSPGHTYEQYF.

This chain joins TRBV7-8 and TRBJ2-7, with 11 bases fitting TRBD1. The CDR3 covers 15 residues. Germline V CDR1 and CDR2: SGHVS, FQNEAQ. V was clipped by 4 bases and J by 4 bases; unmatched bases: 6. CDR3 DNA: TGTGCCAGCAGCTCCAGGGACAGGGGGGGGTACGAGCAGTACTTC. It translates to CASSSRDRGGYEQYF.

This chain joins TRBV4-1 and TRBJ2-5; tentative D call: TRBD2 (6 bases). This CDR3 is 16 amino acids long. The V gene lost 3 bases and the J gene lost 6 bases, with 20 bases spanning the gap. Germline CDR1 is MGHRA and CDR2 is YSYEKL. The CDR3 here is CASSHIARDTKKTQYF. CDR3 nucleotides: TGCGCCAGCAGCCATATAGCGCGGGATACAAAAAAGACCCAGTACTTC.

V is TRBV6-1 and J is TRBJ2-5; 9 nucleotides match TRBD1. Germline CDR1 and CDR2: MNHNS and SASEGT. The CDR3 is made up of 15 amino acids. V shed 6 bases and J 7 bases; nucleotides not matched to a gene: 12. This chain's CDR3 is CASSDRTGAWGTQYF. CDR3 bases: TGTGCCAGCAGCGACCGGACAGGGGCTTGGGGGACCCAGTACTTC.

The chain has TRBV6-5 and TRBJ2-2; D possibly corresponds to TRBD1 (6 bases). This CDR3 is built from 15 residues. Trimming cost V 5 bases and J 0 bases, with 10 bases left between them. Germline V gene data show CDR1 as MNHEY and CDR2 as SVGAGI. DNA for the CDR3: TGTGCCAGCAGTGTCGGGACACCGAACACCGGGGAGCTGTTTTTT. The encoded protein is CASSVGTPNTGELFF.

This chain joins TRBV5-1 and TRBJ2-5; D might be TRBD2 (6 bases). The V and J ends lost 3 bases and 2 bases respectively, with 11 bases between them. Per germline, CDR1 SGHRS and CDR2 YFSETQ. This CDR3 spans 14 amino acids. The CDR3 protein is CASSSARGQETQYF. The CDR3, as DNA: TGCGCCAGCAGCTCCGCACGGGGGCAAGAGACCCAGTACTTC.

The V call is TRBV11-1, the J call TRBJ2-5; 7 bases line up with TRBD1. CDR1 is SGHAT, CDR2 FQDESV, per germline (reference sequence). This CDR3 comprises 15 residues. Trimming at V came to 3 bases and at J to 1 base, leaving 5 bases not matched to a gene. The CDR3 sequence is CASSFWTGPQETQYF. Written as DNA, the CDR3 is TGTGCCAGCAGCTTTTGGACAGGCCCCCAAGAGACCCAGTACTTC.